This T cell receptor beta chain was captured in a study of OX40 agonist ivuxolimab in advanced cancers. This clone was counted a few times. CDR3 length: 15 residues. The germline V gene encodes CDR1 PRHDT and CDR2 FYEKMQ (reference sequence). The V end was cut by 5 bases, the J end by 7 bases, with 17 bases between. TCRdb keeps only in-frame clones here, not all; method: immunoSEQ multiplex PCR. The table has 35,000 to 50,000 clones, more than 70% seen once; the top ten hold just over 20%. This receptor was obtained from an adult with an advanced solid tumor such as melanoma, head and neck, liver or kidney cancer. This chain uses TRBV13 with TRBJ1-4; D perhaps matches TRBD1 (5 bases). This sample comprised CD4+ or CD8+ T cells sorted from blood, obtained in a trial of the OX40 agonist ivuxolimab. The CDR3 loop is CASSTEGQESEKLFF. The DNA for the CDR3 is TGTGCCAGCAGCACCGAGGGGCAGGAATCTGAAAAACTGTTTTTT.